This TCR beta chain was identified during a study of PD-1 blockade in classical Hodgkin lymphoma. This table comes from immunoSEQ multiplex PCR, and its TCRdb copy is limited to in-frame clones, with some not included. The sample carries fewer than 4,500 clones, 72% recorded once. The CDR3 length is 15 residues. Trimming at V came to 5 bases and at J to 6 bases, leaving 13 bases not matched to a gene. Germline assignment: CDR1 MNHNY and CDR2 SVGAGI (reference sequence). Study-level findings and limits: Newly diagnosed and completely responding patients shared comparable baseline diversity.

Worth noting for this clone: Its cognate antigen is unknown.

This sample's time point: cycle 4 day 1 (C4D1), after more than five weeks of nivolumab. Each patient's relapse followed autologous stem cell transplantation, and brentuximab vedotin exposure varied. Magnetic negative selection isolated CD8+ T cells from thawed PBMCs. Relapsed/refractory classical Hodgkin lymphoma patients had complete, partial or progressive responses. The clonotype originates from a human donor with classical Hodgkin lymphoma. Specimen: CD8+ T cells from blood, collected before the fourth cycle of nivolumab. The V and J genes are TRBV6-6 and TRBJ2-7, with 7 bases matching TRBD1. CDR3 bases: TGTGCCAGCAGTCCCACAGGGGTGCACTACCGCGAGCAGTACGTC. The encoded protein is CASSPTGVHYREQYV.